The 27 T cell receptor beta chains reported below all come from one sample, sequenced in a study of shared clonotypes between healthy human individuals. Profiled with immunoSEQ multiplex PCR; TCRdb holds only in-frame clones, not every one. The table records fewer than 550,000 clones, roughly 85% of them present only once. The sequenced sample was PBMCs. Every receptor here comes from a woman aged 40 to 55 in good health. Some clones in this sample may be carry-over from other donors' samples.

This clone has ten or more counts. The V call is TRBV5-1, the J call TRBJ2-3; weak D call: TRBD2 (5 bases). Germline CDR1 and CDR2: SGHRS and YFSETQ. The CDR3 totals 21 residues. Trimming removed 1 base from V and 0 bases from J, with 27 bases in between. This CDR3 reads CASSLKGLARWSSRSTDTQYF. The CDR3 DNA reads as TGCGCCAGCAGCTTGAAAGGGCTAGCTAGGTGGTCCTCCCGCAGCACAGATACGCAGTATTTT. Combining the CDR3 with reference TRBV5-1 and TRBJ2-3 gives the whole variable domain KAGVTQTPRYLIKTRGQQVTLSCSPISGHRSVSWYQQTPGQGLQFLFEYFSETQRNKGNFPGRFSGRQFSNSRSEMNVSTLELGDSALYLCASSLKGLARWSSRSTDTQYFGPGTRLTVL.

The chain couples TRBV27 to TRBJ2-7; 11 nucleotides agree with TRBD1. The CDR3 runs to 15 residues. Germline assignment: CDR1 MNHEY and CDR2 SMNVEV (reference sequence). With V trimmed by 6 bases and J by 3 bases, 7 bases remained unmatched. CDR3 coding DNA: TGTGCCAGCAGGATTGGGACAGGGGGTATCTACGAGCAGTACTTC. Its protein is CASRIGTGGIYEQYF.

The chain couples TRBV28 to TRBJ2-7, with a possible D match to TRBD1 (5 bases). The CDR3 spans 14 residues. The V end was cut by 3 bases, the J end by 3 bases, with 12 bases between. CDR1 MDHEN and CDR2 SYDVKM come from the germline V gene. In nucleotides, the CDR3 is TGTGCCAGCAGTTTTTCCCCGACAGTCTACGAGCAGTACTTC. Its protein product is CASSFSPTVYEQYF.

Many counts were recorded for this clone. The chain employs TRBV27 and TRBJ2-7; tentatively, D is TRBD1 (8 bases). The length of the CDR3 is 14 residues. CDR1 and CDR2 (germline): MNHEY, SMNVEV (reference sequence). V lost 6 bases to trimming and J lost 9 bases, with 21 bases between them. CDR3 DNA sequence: TGTGCCAGCAGAATGACAGGGGCCACGGGGGGGCAGTACTTC. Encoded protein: CASRMTGATGGQYF.

The CDR3 DNA follows: TGTGCCAGCAAAAGTGGCGGGAGTCGTTACGAGCAGTACTTC. Residues: CASKSGGSRYEQYF. J is TRBJ2-7 and V is TRBV7-3, with 7 bases that match TRBD2. CDR3 length equals 14 residues. The trim removed 7 bases at V and 4 bases at J, leaving 10 bases unmatched. Germline CDR1 is SGHTA and CDR2 is FQGTGA.

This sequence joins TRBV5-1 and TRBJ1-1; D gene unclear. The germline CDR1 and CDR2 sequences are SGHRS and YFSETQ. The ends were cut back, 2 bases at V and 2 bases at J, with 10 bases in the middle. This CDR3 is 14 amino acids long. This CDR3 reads CASSFAGTNTEAFF. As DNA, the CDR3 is TGCGCCAGCAGCTTTGCCGGCACAAACACTGAAGCTTTCTTT.

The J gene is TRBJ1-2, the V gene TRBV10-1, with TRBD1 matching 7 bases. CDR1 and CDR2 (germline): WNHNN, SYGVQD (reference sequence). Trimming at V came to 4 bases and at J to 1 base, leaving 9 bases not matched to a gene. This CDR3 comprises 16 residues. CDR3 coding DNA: TGCGCCAGCAGTGTACGGCAGGGGGTTTTTAACTATGGCTACACCTTC. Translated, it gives CASSVRQGVFNYGYTF.

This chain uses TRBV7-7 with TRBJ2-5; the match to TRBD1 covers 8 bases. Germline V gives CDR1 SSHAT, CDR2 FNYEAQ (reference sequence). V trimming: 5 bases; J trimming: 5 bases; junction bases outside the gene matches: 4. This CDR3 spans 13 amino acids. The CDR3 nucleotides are TGTGCCAGCAGCCCAAACAGGGGGGAGACCCAGTACTTC. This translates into CASSPNRGETQYF.

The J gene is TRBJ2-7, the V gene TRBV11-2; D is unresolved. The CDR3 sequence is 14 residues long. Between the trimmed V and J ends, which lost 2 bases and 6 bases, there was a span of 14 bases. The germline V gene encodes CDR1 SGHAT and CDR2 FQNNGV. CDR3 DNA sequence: TGTGCCAGCAGCTTAAATAGGGTTTCATCCGAGCAGTACTTC. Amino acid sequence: CASSLNRVSSEQYF.

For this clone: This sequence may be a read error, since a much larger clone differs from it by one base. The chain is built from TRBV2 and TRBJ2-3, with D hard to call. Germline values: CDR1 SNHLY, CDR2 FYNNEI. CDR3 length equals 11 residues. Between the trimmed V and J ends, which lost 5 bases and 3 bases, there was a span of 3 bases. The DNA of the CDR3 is TGTGCCAGCAGTTTAACAGATACGCAGTATTTT. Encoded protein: CASSLTDTQYF.

CDR3 residues: CASSVEAGGGYEQYF. CDR3 in DNA: TGTGCCAGCAGCGTAGAAGCCGGGGGCGGGTACGAGCAGTACTTC. V is TRBV9 and J is TRBJ2-7; perhaps D is TRBD1 or TRBD2 (6 bases each). This CDR3 has 15 residues. V lost 0 bases to trimming and J lost 4 bases, with 14 bases between them. Germline-derived CDR1 and CDR2 are SGDLS and YYNGEE. Full variable domain (outside the CDR3, taken from reference TRBV9 and TRBJ2-7): DSGVTQTPKHLITATGQRVTLRCSPRSGDLSVYWYQQSLDQGLQFLIQYYNGEERAKGNILERFSAQQFPDLHSELNLSSLELGDSALYFCASSVEAGGGYEQYFGPGTRLTVT.

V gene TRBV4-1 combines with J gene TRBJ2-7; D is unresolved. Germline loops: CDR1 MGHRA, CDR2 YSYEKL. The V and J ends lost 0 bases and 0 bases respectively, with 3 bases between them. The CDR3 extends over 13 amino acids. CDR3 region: CASSQEGSYEQYF. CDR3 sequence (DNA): TGCGCCAGCAGCCAAGAGGGCTCCTACGAGCAGTACTTC.

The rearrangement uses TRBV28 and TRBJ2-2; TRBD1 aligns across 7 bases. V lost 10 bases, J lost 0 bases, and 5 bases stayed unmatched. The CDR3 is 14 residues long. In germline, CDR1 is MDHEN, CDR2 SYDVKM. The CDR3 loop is CAISDRPNTGELFF. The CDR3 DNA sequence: TGTGCCATCTCGGACAGGCCGAACACCGGGGAGCTGTTTTTT. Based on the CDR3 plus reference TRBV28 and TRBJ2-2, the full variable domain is DVKVTQSSRYLVKRTGEKVFLECVQDMDHENMFWYRQDPGLGLRLIYFSYDVKMKEKGDIPEGYSVSREKKERFSLILESASTNQTSMYLCAISDRPNTGELFFGEGSRLTVL.

The CDR3 is CASSLSVNYGYTF. In DNA form, the CDR3 reads TGTGCCAGCAGTTTATCGGTTAACTATGGCTACACCTTC. This chain links TRBV27 with TRBJ1-2; no definite D call. The CDR3 is 13 amino acids. With 0 bases removed from V and 1 base from J, the gap between germline ends came to 3 bases. CDR1 MNHEY and CDR2 SMNVEV come from the germline V gene (reference sequence).

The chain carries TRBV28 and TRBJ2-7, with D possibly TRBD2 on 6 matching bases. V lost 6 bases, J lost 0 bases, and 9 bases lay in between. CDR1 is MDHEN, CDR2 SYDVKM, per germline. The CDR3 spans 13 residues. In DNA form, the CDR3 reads TGTGCCAGCAGGGTAGCGGTCTCCTACGAGCAGTACTTC. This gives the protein CASRVAVSYEQYF.

Here the CDR3 DNA reads TGTGCCAGCAGCCAAGATCAGGTGCGAGAGACCCAGTACTTC. Amino acid sequence: CASSQDQVRETQYF. The chain couples TRBV4-2 to TRBJ2-5; D is undetermined. Germline lookup yields CDR1 LGHNA and CDR2 YNFKEQ. This CDR3 region has 14 residues. Trimming removed 0 bases from V and 4 bases from J, with 9 bases in between.

The CDR3 region has the DNA TGTGCCAGCAGCCTAGGCACATTCACGTTGACTGGCTACACCTTC. This gives the protein CASSLGTFTLTGYTF. V usage is TRBV6-6 and J usage is TRBJ1-2; no clear D. The CDR3 extends over 15 amino acids. Germline loops: CDR1 MNHNY, CDR2 SVGAGI (reference sequence). V dropped 6 bases and J dropped 7 bases, with 21 bases sitting between them.

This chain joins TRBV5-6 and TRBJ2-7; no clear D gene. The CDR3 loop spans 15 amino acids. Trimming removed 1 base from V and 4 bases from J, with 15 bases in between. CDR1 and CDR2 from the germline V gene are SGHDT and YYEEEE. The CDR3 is CASSLWSLLRYEQYF. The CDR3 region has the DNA TGTGCCAGCAGCTTGTGGTCGCTGCTAAGGTACGAGCAGTACTTC.

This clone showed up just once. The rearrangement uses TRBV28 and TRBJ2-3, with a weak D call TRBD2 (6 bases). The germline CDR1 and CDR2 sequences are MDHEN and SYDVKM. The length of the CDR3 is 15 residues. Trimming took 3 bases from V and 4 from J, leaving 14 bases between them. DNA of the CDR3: TGTGCCAGCAGTTTGGGGCGGGAAGGGCCAGATACGCAGTATTTT. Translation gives CASSLGREGPDTQYF.

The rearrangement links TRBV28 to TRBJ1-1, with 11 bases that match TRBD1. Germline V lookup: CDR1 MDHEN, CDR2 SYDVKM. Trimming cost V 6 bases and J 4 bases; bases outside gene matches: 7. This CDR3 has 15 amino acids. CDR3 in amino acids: CASRAGTGGVTEAFF. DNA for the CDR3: TGTGCCAGCAGGGCAGGGACAGGGGGGGTCACTGAAGCTTTCTTT.

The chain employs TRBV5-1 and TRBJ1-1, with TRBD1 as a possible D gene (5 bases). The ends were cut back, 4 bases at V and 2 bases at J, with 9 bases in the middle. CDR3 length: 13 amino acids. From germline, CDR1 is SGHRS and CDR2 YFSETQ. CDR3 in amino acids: CASSEDTNTEAFF. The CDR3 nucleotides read TGCGCCAGCAGCGAGGACACAAACACTGAAGCTTTCTTT.

CDR3 in amino acids: CASSLERAFNSPLHF. Written as DNA, the CDR3 is TGTGCCAGCAGCTTAGAAAGGGCCTTTAATTCACCCCTCCACTTT. The chain combines TRBV11-2 with TRBJ1-6; unclear D gene. Trimming removed 0 bases at V and 6 bases at J, with 9 bases between. CDR3 length: 15 residues. Per the germline V gene, CDR1 is SGHAT and CDR2 is FQNNGV. Full variable domain (outside the CDR3, taken from reference TRBV11-2 and TRBJ1-6): EAGVAQSPRYKIIEKRQSVAFWCNPISGHATLYWYQQILGQGPKLLIQFQNNGVVDDSQLPKDRFSAERLKGVDSTLKIQPAKLEDSAVYLCASSLERAFNSPLHFGNGTRLTVT.

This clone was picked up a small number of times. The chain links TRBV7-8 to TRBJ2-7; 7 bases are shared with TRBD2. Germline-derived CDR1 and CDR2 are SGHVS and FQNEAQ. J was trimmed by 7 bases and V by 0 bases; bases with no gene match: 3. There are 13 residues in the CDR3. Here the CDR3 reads CASSLALAREQYF. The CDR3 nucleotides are TGTGCCAGCAGCTTAGCACTAGCGCGGGAGCAGTACTTC.

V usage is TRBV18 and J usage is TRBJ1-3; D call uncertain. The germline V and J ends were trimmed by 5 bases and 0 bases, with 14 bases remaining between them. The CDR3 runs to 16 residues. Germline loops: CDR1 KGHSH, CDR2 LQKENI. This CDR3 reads CASSAGGIASGNTIYF. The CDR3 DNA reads TGTGCCAGCTCAGCGGGAGGGATTGCCTCTGGAAACACCATATATTTT.

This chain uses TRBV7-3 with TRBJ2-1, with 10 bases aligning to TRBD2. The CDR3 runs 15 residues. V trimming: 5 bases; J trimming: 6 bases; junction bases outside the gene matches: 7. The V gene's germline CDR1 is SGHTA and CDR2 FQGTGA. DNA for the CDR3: TGTGCCAGCAGCGTCACTAGCGGGAAGTTCAATGAGCAGTTCTTC. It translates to CASSVTSGKFNEQFF.

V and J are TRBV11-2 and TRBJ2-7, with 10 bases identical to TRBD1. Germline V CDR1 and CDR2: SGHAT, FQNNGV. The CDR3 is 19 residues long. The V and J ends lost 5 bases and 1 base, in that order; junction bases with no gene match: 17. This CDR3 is CASSLLRRDRGYRSYEQYF. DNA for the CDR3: TGTGCCAGCAGCCTACTCAGACGGGACAGGGGATATCGGTCCTACGAGCAGTACTTC.

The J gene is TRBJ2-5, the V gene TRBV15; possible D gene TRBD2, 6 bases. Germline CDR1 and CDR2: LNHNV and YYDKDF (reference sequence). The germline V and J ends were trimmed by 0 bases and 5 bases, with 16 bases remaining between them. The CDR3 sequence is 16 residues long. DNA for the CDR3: TGTGCCACCAGCAGAGATATTGGCCCTGGGGGGGAGACCCAGTACTTC. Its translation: CATSRDIGPGGETQYF.